This is a list of T cell receptor beta chains from one sample in a study of early stage breast cancer tumors. Method: immunoSEQ multiplex PCR; TCRdb's copy keeps in-frame clones and lacks some. The repertoire holds roughly 14,000 clones, with about four fifths as singletons. What was sequenced was normal breast tissue next to the tumor. The receptors derive from a person aged 25 to 45 with breast cancer. The CDR3 runs from the conserved cysteine through the conserved F or W. D genes are given only for firm matches. The listing skips clone size in some rows; elsewhere it reads once, few, many or a size class.

clone_size j_call v_call d_call cdr3_nt cdr3_aa
. TRBJ2-1 TRBV19 . TGTGCCAGTAGTGCCCTAGCCATGAGCTCCTACAATGAGCAGTTCTTC CASSALAMSSYNEQFF
once TRBJ1-1 TRBV30 . TGTGCCTGGACCCGATCTAGCACTGAAGCTTTCTTT CAWTRSSTEAFF
. TRBJ2-1 TRBV30 . TGTGCCTGGAGTGGTGAGGACTATAGGTTCTATGAGCAGTTCTTC CAWSGEDYRFYEQFF
. TRBJ2-2 TRBV12-5 . TGTGCTAGTGATGGCGGGTCCTTAAGCCGGGGCGGGGAGCTGTTTTTT CASDGGSLSRGGELFF
. TRBJ2-2 TRBV6-6 . TGTGCCCACCGCAGGGGCGAGAACACCGGGGAGCTGTTTTTT CAHRRGENTGELFF
. TRBJ2-7 TRBV6-1 TRBD1 TGTGCCAGCAGTCATGACAGGGGGCTATACGAGCAGTACTTC CASSHDRGLYEQYF
. TRBJ2-1 TRBV27 . TGTGCCAGCAGTTTCCATACGCGCAATGAGCAGTTCTTC CASSFHTRNEQFF
few TRBJ2-7 TRBV27 TRBD1 TGTGCCAGCAGCTCCCTACCCTCGACAGGGTCTCGCTACGAGCAGTACTTC CASSSLPSTGSRYEQYF
. TRBJ2-1 TRBV30 . TGTGCCCGGCGAAAGGTGGGCAATGAGCAGTTCTTC CARRKVGNEQFF
. TRBJ2-3 TRBV7-2 . TGTGCCAGCAGCTTAGCTTTAGGGTCTCGTGAGCAGTATTTT CASSLALGSREQYF
. TRBJ2-1 TRBV11-2 TRBD2 TGTGCCAGCAGCTTAGGGCCCGGGACTAGCGTGTACAATGAGCAGTTCTTC CASSLGPGTSVYNEQFF
. TRBJ2-3 TRBV4-2 . TGTGCCAGCAGCCAAGGGACGGGCGAGCGTATCACAGATACGCAGTATTTT CASSQGTGERITDTQYF
. TRBJ2-7 TRBV25-1 TRBD2 TGTGCCAGCAGTGAACTAGCGGGAGGCTCCTACGAGCAGTACTTC CASSELAGGSYEQYF
. TRBJ2-7 TRBV30 . TGTGCCTGGAGGTTCTCCTCAGGGACCGGAGAGCAGTACTTC CAWRFSSGTGEQYF
. TRBJ1-1 TRBV11-1 . TGTGCCAGCAGCTTAGCGCTGAACACTGAAGCTTTCTTT CASSLALNTEAFF
once TRBJ1-3 TRBV30 . TGTGCCTGGAGTGTTTGGAAAACGGGAAACACCATATATTTT CAWSVWKTGNTIYF